The sequence of this TCR beta chain was determined in a study of T cell repertoires in cytomegalovirus infection. Across the study: Recently identified HLA-C-restricted CMV epitopes were among the peptides used.

This clonotype has ten or more counts. Antigen unknown. From the reads, TCRdb called clonotypes with MiXCR, one entry per CDR3 protein. The sample lists 830,000 or so distinct CDR3 sequences; 32% were seen once. V dropped 6 bases and J dropped 2 bases, with 14 bases sitting between them. The CDR3 loop spans 15 amino acids. Germline loops: CDR1 SGHTA, CDR2 FQGTGA. This TCR derives from a human donor in good health (CMV status not recorded). Some clones in this sample may be carry-over from other donors' samples. V gene TRBV7-3 combines with J gene TRBJ2-1, with D perhaps assigned TRBD1 or TRBD2 (6 bases each). Sequenced material: cultured CD8+ T cells from PBMCs, taken from culture after CMV antigen stimulation. The chain's CDR3 is CASSRGASTYNEQFF. The CDR3 coding sequence is TGTGCCAGCAGTAGGGGGGCCTCTACCTACAATGAGCAGTTCTTC.